This paragraph reports one TCR beta chain. The record originates from a study of blood T cell repertoires in COVID-19. Assay used: immunoSEQ multiplex PCR; TCRdb lists only in-frame clones, some missing. This table holds 300,000 to 400,000 clones, 80% to 90% found once. Patients at the Seattle site were enrolled during active infection and followed longitudinally. Germline assignment: CDR1 LGHDT and CDR2 YNNKEL (reference sequence). The trim removed 10 bases at V and 4 bases at J, leaving 6 bases unmatched. The CDR3 has 13 residues. This rearrangement joins TRBV3-1 (or the pseudogene TRBV3-2) to TRBJ1-2; 10 bases are a match to TRBD1. The sequence was obtained from a woman in her forties or fifties with COVID-19, enrolled during active disease. Sequenced input: peripheral blood. The CDR3 reads CATGQGVFYGYTF. The DNA of the CDR3 is TGTGCCACCGGACAGGGGGTTTTCTATGGCTACACCTTC.